The clone carrying this T cell receptor beta chain was seen a handful of times. These data belong to a study of shared T cell receptors in the human thymus. Profiled with immunoSEQ multiplex PCR; TCRdb holds only in-frame clones, not every one. Of 500,000 to 550,000 clones detected, about four fifths appear once; the ten largest clones hold more than 0.01%. CDR1 is SEHNR, CDR2 FQNEAQ, per germline (reference sequence). The CDR3 spans 15 residues. With 5 bases clipped from V and 3 bases from J, the junction kept 3 bases outside the gene matches. This sample also belongs to another study, concerning human thymus T cells. That work adds: Thymic samples were excised during corrective heart operations.

The sample comprised thymocytes. The V gene is TRBV7-9, the J gene TRBJ2-1, with TRBD2 identical over 11 bases. This TCR was sampled from a boy less than two years old with a congenital heart defect. Written as DNA, the CDR3 is TGTGCCAGCAGCACTAGCGGGAGTTTCTACAATGAGCAGTTCTTC. This translates into CASSTSGSFYNEQFF.